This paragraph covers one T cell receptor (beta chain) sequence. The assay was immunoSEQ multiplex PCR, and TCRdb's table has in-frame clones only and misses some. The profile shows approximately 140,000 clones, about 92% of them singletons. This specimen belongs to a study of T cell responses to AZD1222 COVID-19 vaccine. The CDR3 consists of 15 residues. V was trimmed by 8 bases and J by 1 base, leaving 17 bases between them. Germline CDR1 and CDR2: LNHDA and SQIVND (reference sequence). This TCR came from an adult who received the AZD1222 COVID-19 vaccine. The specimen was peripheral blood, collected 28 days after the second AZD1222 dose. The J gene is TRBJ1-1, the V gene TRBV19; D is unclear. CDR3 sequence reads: CASAPRTARNTEAFF. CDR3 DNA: TGTGCCAGTGCTCCCCGCACGGCGAGGAACACTGAAGCTTTCTTT.